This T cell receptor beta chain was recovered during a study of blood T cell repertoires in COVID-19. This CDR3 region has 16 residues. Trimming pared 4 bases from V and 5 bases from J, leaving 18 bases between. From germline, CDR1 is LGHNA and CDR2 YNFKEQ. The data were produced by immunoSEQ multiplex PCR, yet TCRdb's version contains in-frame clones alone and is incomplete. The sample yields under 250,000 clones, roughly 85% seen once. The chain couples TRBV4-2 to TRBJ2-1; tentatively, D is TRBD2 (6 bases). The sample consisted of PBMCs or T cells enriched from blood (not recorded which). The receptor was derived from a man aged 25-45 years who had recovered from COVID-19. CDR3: CASSPTSFGSDNEQFF. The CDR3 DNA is TGTGCCAGCAGCCCAACTAGCTTCGGTAGCGACAATGAGCAGTTCTTC.